What follows is one TCR beta chain and its context. Antigen: not known. The germline V and J ends were trimmed by 7 bases and 1 base, with 13 bases remaining between them. The CDR3 extends over 14 amino acids. Germline V gene lookup returns CDR1 SNHLY and CDR2 FYNNEI. The data originate from a study of T cell responses to AZD1222 COVID-19 vaccine. Measured with immunoSEQ multiplex PCR; TCRdb has only the in-frame clones, and not every one. The repertoire holds approximately 140,000 clones, with about nine tenths as singletons. Study results and caveats: Repertoires were collected only later (after the peak T cell response had occurred). Baseline seropositives among AZD1222 recipients totaled only 5 to 7.

This TCR derives from an adult who received the AZD1222 COVID-19 vaccine. The J gene is TRBJ2-5, the V gene TRBV2, with D perhaps matching TRBD2 (5 bases). The sample consisted of peripheral blood, taken 28 days after the second AZD1222 dose. CDR3 DNA: TGTGCCAGCAATAGGGAAGGGAGCCAAGAGACCCAGTACTTC. This gives the protein CASNREGSQETQYF.